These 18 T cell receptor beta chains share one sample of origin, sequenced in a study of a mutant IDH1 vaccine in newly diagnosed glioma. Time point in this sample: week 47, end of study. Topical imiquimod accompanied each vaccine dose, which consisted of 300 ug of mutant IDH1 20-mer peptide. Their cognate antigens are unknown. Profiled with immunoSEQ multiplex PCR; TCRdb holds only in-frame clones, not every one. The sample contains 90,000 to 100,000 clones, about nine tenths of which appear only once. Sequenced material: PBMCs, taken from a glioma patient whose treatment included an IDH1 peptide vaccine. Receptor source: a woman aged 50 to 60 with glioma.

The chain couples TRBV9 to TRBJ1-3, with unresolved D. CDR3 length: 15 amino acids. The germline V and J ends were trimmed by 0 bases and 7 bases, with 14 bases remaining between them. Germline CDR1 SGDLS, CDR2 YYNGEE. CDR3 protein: CASSVDPGSGNTIYF. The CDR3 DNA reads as TGTGCCAGCAGCGTAGATCCGGGTAGTGGGAACACCATATATTTT. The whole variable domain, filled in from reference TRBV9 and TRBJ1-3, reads DSGVTQTPKHLITATGQRVTLRCSPRSGDLSVYWYQQSLDQGLQFLIQYYNGEERAKGNILERFSAQQFPDLHSELNLSSLELGDSALYFCASSVDPGSGNTIYFGEGSWLTVV.

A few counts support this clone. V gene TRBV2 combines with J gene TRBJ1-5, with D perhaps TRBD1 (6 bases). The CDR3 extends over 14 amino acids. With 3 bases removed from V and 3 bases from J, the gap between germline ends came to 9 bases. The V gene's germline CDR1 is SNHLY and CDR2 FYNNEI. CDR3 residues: CASSDRQANQPQHF. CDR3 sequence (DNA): TGTGCCAGCAGTGATCGACAGGCCAATCAGCCCCAGCATTTT.

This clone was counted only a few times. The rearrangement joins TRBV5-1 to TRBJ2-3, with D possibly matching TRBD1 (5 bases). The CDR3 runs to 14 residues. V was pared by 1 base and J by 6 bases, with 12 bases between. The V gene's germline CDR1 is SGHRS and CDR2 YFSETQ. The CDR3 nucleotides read TGCGCCAGCAGCTTGAGGGCGACAGCGGATACGCAGTATTTT. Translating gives CASSLRATADTQYF.

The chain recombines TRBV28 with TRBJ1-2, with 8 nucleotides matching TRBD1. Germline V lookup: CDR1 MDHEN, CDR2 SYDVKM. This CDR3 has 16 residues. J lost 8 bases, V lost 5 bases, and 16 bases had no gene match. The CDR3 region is CASSPATGAQLGGYTF. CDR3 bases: TGTGCCAGCAGTCCGGCGACAGGGGCCCAATTGGGGGGCTACACCTTC.

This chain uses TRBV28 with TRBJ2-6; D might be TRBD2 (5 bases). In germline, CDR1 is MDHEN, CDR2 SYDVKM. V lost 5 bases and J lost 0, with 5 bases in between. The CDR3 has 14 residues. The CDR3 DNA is TGTGCCAGCAGTCGGGACTCTGGGGCCAACGTCCTGACTTTC. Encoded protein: CASSRDSGANVLTF.

The CDR3 bases are TGTGCCAGTAGTATACAGGCAGGGGGCTACGAGCAGTACTTC. It is translated as CASSIQAGGYEQYF. The V and J genes are TRBV19 and TRBJ2-7; 7 bases align to TRBD1. J gave up 3 bases and V 2 bases, and 4 bases lay outside the gene matches. Germline assignment: CDR1 LNHDA and CDR2 SQIVND (reference sequence). The CDR3 totals 14 residues.

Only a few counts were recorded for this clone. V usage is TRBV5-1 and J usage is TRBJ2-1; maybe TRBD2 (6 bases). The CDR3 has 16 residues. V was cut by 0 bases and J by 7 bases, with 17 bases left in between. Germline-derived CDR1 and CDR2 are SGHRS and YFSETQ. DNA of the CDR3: TGCGCCAGCAGCTTGGTTGGAGCGGGCCATCCGAATGAGCAGTTCTTC. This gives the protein CASSLVGAGHPNEQFF.

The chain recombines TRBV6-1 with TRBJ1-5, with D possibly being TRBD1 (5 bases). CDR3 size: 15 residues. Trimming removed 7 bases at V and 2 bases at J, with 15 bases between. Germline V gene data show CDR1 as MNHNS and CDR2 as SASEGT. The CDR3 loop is CASNEQAGGNQPQHF. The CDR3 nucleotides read TGTGCCAGCAACGAACAGGCTGGGGGCAATCAGCCCCAGCATTTT.

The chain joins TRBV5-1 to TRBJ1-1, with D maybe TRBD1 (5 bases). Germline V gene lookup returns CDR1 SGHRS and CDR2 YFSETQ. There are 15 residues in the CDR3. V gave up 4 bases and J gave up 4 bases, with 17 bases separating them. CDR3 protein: CASSRRGGESTEAFF. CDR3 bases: TGCGCCAGCAGCCGGCGTGGAGGGGAGAGCACTGAAGCTTTCTTT.

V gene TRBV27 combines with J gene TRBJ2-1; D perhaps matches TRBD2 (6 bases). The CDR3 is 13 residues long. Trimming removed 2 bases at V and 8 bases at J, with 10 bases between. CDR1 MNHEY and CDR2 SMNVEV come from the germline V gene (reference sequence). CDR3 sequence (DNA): TGTGCCAGCAGTTTAGGGACTCCCGATGAGCAGTTCTTC. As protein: CASSLGTPDEQFF.

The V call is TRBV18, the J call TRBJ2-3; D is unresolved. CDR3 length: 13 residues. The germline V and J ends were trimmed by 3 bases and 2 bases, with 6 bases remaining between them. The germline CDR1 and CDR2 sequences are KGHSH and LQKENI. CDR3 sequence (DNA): TGTGCCAGCTCACCTCTCACCACAGATACGCAGTATTTT. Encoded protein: CASSPLTTDTQYF.

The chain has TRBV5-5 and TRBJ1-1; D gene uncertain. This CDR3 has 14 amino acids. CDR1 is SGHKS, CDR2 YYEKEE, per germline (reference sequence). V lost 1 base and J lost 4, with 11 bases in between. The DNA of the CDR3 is TGTGCCAGCAGCTTGTTGGGGAAGGGCACTGAAGCTTTCTTT. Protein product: CASSLLGKGTEAFF.

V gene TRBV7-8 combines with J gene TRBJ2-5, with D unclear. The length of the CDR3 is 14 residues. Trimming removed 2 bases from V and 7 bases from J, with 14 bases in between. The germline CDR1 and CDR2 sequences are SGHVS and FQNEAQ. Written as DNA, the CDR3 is TGTGCCAGCAGCTTATCGGGCCCTGGCGGGACCCAGTACTTC. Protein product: CASSLSGPGGTQYF.

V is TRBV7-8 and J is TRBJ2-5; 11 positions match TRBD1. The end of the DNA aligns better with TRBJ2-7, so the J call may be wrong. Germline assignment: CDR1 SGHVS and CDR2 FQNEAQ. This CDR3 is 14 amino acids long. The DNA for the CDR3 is TGTGCCAGCAGCCCGGGACAGGGGGCCTACGAGCAGTACTTC. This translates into CASSPGQGAYEQYF.

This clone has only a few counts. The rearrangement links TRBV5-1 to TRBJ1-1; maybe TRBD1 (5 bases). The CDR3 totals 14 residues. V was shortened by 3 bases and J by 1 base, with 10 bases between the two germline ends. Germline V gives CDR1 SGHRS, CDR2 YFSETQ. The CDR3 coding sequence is TGCGCCAGCAGCTCGTCAGGGCCGAACACTGAAGCTTTCTTT. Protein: CASSSSGPNTEAFF.

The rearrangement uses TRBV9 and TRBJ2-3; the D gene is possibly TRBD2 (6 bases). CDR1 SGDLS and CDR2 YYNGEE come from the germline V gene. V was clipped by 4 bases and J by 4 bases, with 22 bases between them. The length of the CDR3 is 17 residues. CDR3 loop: CASSTSTRDWSPDTQYF. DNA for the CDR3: TGTGCCAGCAGCACATCGACTAGGGATTGGAGCCCAGATACGCAGTATTTT.

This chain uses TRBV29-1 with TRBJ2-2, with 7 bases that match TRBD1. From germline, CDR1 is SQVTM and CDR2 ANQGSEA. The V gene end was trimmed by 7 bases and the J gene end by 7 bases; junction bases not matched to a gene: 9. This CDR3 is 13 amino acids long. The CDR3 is CSARPQGDGELFF. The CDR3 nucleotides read TGCAGCGCACGGCCGCAGGGGGACGGGGAGCTGTTTTTT.

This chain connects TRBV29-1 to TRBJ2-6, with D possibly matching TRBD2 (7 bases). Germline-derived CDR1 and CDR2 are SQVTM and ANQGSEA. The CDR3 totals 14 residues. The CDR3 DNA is TGCAGTGCCCGGGGGGCGGAGGGGGCCAACGTCCTGACTTTC. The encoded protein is CSARGAEGANVLTF.